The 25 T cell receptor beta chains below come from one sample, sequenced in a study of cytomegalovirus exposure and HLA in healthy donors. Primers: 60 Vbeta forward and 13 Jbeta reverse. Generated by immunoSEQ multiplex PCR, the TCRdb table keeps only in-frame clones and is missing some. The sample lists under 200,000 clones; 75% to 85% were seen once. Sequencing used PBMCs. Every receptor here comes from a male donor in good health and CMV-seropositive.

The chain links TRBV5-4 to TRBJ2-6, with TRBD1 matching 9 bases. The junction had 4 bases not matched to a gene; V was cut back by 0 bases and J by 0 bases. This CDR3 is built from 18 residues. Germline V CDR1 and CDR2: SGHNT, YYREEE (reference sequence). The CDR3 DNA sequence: TGTGCCAGCAGCTTGGCCGGGACAGGGCTCTCTGGGGCCAACGTCCTGACTTTC. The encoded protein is CASSLAGTGLSGANVLTF.

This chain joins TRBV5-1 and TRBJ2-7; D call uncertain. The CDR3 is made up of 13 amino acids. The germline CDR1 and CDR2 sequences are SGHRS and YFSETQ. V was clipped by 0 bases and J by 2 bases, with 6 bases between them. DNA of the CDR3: TGCGCCAGCAGCTTGGCCCAGGCCTACGAGCAGTACTTC. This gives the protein CASSLAQAYEQYF. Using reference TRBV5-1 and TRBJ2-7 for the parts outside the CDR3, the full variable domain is KAGVTQTPRYLIKTRGQQVTLSCSPISGHRSVSWYQQTPGQGLQFLFEYFSETQRNKGNFPGRFSGRQFSNSRSEMNVSTLELGDSALYLCASSLAQAYEQYFGPGTRLTVT.

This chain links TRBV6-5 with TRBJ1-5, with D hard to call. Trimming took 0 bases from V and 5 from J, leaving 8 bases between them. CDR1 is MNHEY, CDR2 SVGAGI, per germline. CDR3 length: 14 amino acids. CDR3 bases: TGTGCCAGCAGTTACTCTCAGGCTTATCAGCCCCAGCATTTT. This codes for CASSYSQAYQPQHF.

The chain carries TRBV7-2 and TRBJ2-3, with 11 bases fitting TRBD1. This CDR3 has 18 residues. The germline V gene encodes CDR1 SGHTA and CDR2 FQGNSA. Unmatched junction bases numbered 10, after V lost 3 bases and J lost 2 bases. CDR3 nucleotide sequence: TGTGCCAGCAGCTTGACGTTGGACAGGGGGCGCGCCACAGATACGCAGTATTTT. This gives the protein CASSLTLDRGRATDTQYF.

The CDR3 coding sequence is TGTGCCAGCACTTTAGACAGGGGCGGTGGCTACACCTTC. Translating it yields CASTLDRGGGYTF. V and J are TRBV13 and TRBJ1-2, with 8 bases identical to TRBD1. J was trimmed by 7 bases and V by 7 bases; bases with no gene match: 8. Germline CDR1 is PRHDT and CDR2 is FYEKMQ (reference sequence). The CDR3 totals 13 residues. The full variable domain, in which reference TRBV13 and TRBJ1-2 provide the parts outside the CDR3, is AAGVIQSPRHLIKEKRETATLKCYPIPRHDTVYWYQQGPGQDPQFLISFYEKMQSDKGSIPDRFSAQQFSDYHSELNMSSLELGDSALYFCASTLDRGGGYTFGSGTRLTVV.

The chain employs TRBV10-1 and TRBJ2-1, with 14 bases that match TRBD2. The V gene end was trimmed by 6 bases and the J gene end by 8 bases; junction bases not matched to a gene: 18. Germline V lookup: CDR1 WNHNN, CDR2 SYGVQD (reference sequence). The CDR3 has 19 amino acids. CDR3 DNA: TGCGCCAGCAGCCCCGGGACTAGCGGGGGAGCGATCCAAGCTGATGAGCAGTTCTTC. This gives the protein CASSPGTSGGAIQADEQFF.

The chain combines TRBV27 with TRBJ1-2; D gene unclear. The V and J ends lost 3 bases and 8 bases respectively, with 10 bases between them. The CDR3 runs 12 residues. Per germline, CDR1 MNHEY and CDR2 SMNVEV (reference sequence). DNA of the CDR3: TGTGCCAGCAGTTTCGCGGGAGAAGGCTACACCTTC. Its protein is CASSFAGEGYTF.

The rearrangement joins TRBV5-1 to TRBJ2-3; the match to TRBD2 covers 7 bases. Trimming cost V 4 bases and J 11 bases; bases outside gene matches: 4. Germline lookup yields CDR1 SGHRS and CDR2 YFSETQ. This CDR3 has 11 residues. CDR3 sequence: CASSLGLMQYF. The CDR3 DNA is TGCGCCAGCAGCCTGGGACTAATGCAGTATTTT.

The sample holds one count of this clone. The CDR3 loop reads CASSVQGRGETQYF. Here the CDR3 DNA reads TGTGCCAGCAGTGTACAGGGGAGAGGAGAGACCCAGTACTTC. The chain recombines TRBV6-1 with TRBJ2-5, with 7 bases aligning to TRBD1. The V gene end was trimmed by 4 bases and the J gene end by 4 bases; junction bases not matched to a gene: 6. Germline V gene lookup returns CDR1 MNHNS and CDR2 SASEGT. CDR3 length: 14 amino acids.

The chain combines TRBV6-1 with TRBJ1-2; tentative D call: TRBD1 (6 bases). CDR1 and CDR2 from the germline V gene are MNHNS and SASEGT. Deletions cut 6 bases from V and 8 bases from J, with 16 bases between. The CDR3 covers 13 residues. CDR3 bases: TGTGCCAGCAGCAACCGGGACATTGGCGGCTACACCTTC. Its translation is CASSNRDIGGYTF.

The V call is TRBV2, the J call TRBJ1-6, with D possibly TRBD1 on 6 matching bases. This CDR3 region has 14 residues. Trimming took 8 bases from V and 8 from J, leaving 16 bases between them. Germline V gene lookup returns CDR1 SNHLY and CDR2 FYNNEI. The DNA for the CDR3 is TGTGCCAGCGAATCACAGGGTTTTCATTCACCCCTCCACTTT. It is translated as CASESQGFHSPLHF.

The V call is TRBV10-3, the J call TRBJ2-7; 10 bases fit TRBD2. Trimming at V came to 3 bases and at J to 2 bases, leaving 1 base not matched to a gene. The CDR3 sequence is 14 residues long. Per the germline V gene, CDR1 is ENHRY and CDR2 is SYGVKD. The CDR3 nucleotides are TGTGCCATCAGTGATACTAGCGGGGCCTACGAGCAGTACTTC. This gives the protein CAISDTSGAYEQYF.

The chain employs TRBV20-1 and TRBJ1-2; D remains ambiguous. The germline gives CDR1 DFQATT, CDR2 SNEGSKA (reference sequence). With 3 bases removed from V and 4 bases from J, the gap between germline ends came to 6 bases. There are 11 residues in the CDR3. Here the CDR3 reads CSASPSYGYTF. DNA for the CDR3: TGCAGTGCTAGCCCCAGCTATGGCTACACCTTC.

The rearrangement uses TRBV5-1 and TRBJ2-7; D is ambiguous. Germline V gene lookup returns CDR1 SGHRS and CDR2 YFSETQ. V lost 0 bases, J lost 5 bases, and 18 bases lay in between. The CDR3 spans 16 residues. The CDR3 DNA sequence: TGCGCCAGCAGCTTGGCCCAGGCAGGAAGGATAAACGAGCAGTACTTC. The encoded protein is CASSLAQAGRINEQYF. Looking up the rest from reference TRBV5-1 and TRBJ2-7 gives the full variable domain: KAGVTQTPRYLIKTRGQQVTLSCSPISGHRSVSWYQQTPGQGLQFLFEYFSETQRNKGNFPGRFSGRQFSNSRSEMNVSTLELGDSALYLCASSLAQAGRINEQYFGPGTRLTVT.

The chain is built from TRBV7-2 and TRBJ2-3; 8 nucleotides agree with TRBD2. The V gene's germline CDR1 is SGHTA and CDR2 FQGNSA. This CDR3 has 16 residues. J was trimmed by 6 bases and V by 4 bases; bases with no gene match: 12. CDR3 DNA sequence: TGTGCCAGCAGCTGGGGTCTCGGACTAGCATTCGATACGCAGTATTTT. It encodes CASSWGLGLAFDTQYF.

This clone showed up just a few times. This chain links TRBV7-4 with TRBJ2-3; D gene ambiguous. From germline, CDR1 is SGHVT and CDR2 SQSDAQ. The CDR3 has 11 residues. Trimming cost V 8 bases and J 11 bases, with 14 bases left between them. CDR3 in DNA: TGTGCCAGCGTGGCAGAGTCAGGGCAGTATTTT. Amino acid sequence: CASVAESGQYF.

The CDR3 region is CASSRGQPNQPQHF. The CDR3 DNA reads TGTGCCAGCAGCCGGGGACAGCCTAATCAGCCCCAGCATTTT. The J gene is TRBJ1-5, the V gene TRBV11-2; 7 bases are shared with TRBD1. The J segment lost 4 bases and the V segment lost 5 bases, leaving 5 bases of the junction unmatched. CDR1 is SGHAT and CDR2 is FQNNGV in the germline V gene. The CDR3 consists of 14 residues.

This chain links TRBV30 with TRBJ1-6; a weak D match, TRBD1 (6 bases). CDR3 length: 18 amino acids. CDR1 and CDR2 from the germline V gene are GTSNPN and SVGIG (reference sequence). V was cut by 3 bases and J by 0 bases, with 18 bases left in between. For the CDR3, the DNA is TGTGCCTGGAGGAGAGTTGTTCAGGGGAGCTCCTATAATTCACCCCTCCACTTT. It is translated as CAWRRVVQGSSYNSPLHF.

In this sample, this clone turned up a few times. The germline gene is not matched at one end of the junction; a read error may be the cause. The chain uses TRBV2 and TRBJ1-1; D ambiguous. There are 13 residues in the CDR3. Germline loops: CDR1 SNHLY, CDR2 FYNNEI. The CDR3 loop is CTSLEGLKTEAFF. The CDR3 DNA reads TGTACCAGCTTAGAGGGCTTAAAGACTGAAGCTTTCTTT.

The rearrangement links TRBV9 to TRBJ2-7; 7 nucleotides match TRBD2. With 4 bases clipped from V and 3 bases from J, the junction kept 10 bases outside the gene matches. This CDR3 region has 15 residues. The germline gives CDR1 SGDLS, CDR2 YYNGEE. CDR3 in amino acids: CASSSSSSGYYEQYF. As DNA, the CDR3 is TGTGCCAGCAGCTCGAGCTCTAGCGGTTACTACGAGCAGTACTTC.

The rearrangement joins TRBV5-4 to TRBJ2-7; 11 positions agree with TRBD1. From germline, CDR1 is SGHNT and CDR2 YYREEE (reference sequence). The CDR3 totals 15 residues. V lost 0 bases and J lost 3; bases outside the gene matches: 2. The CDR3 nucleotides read TGTGCCAGCAGCTTGGGGGGACAGGGGGGCTACGAGCAGTACTTC. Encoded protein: CASSLGGQGGYEQYF.

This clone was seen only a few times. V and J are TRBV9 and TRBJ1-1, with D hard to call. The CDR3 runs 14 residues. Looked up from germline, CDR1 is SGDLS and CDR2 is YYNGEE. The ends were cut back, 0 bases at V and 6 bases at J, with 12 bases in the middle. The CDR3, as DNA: TGTGCCAGCAGCGTAGATGGCGGAGGATCTGAAGCTTTCTTT. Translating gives CASSVDGGGSEAFF.

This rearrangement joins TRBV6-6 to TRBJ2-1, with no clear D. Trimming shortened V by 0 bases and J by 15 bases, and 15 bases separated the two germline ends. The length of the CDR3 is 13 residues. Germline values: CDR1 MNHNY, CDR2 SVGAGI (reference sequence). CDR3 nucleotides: TGTGCCAGCAGTTACTCAAGCCCCGGTTCAGGGTTCTTC. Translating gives CASSYSSPGSGFF.

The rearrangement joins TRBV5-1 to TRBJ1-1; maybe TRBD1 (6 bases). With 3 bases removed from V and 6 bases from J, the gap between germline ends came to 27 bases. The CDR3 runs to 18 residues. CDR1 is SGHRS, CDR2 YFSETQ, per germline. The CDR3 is CASSSATGICYLYPEAFF. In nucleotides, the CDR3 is TGCGCCAGCAGCTCAGCAACAGGGATTTGCTACTTGTACCCTGAAGCTTTCTTT.

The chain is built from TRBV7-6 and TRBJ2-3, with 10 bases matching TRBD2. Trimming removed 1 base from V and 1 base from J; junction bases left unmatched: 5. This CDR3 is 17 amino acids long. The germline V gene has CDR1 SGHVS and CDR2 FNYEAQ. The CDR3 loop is CASSLEASGRRTDTQYF. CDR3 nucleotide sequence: TGTGCCAGCAGCTTAGAGGCTAGCGGGAGACGCACAGATACGCAGTATTTT.